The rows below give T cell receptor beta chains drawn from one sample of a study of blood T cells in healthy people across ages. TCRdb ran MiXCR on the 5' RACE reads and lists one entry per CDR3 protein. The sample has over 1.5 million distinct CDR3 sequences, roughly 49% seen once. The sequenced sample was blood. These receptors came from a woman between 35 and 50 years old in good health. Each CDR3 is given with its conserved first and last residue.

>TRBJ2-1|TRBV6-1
CASSERDRANEQFF
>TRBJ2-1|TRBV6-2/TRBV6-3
CASSYSIFLAGTGNEQFF
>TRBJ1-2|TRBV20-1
CSGSGANYGYTF
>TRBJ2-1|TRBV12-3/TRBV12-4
CASSSARGKQFF
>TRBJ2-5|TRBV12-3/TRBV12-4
CASSAWQGDETQYF
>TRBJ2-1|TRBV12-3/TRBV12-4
CASSLHAGEYNEQFF
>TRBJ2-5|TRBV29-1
CSVVLTSGGLKETQYF
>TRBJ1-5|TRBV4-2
CASSQVMGGSEPQHF
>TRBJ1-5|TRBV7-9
CASSLTTVRNQPQHF
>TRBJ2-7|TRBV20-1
CSARDARTGLNEQYF
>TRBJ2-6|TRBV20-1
CSASLLGAGANVLTF
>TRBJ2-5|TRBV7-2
CASSRSRDVETQYF
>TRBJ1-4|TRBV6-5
CASLRRAATNEKLFF
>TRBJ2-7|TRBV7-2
CASSRTGSISYEQYF
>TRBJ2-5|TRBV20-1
CSAGRQGLGFETQYF
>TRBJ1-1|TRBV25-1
CASRGVGGGAEAFF
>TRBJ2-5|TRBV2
CASSDPHQETQYF
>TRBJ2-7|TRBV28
CAVGGYEQYF
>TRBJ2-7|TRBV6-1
CASSEGLGTYEQYF
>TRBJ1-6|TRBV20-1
CSATHRGRSLHF
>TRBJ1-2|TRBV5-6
CASSLRAGGSEGYTF
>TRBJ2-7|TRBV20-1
CSALAGLYEQYF
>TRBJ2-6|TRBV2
CASSSGTEAGANVLTF
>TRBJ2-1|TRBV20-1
CSATGGTYNEQFF
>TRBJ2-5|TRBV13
CASSSGTRPFLETQYF
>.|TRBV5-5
CASSLEMSGTGYNEQYF
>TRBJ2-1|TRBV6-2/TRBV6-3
CASRPLGDRGYNEQFF
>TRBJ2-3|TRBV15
CATNRSGTDTQYF
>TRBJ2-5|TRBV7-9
CASTRPGPVIQETQYF
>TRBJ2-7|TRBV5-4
CASSYVTGLGHSYEQYF
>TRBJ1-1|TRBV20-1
CSEVSPGGTEAFF
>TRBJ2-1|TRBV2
CASSQNIEQFF
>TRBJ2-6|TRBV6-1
CASSDRDSSSGASVLTF
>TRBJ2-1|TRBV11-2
CASSPRPGEYNEQFF
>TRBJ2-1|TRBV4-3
CASSLRNLAGGPNEQFF
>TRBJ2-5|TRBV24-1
CATSDTTAGVRQETQYF